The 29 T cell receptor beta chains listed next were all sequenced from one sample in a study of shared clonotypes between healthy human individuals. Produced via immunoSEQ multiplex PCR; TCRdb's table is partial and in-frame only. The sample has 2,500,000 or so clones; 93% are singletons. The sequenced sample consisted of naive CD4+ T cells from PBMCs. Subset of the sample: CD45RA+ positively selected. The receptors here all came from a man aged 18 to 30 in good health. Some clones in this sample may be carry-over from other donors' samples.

The CDR3: CASSLARLAEQYNEQFF. CDR3 DNA sequence: TGTGCCAGCAGCTTAGCCCGGCTAGCGGAACAATACAATGAGCAGTTCTTC. The rearrangement joins TRBV7-2 to TRBJ2-1; 7 positions match TRBD2. The germline V gene has CDR1 SGHTA and CDR2 FQGNSA. The V segment lost 0 bases and the J segment 4 bases; nucleotides outside the gene matches: 9. The CDR3 totals 17 residues.

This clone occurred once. The CDR3 DNA reads as TGTGCCAGCAGCCTAACAAGGGACAATGAGCAGTTCTTC. Encoded protein: CASSLTRDNEQFF. This chain uses TRBV11-3 with TRBJ2-1, with D unclear. V lost 5 bases and J 5 bases, leaving 10 bases between the germline ends. CDR1 is SGHNT, CDR2 YENEEA, per germline. The CDR3 sequence is 13 residues long.

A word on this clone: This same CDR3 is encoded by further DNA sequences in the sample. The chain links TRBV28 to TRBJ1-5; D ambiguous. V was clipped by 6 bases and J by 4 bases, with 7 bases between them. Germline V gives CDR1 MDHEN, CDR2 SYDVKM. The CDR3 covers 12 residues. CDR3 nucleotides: TGTGCCAGCAGCTCCCCGAATCAGCCCCAGCATTTT. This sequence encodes CASSSPNQPQHF.

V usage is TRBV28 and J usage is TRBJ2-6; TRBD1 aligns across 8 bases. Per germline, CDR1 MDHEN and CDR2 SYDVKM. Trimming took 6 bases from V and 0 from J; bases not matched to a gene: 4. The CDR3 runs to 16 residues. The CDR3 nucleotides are TGTGCCAGCAGCCGGGGGACAGGCTCTGGGGCCAACGTCCTGACTTTC. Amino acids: CASSRGTGSGANVLTF.

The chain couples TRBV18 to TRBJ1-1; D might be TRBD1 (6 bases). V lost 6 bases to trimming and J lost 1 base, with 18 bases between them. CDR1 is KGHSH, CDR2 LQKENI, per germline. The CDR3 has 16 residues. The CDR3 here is CASSQSGGAQNTEAFF. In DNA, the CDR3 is TGTGCCAGCTCCCAATCGGGGGGGGCCCAGAACACTGAAGCTTTCTTT. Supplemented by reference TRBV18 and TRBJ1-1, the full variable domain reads NAGVMQNPRHLVRRRGQEARLRCSPMKGHSHVYWYRQLPEEGLKFMVYLQKENIIDESGMPKERFSAEFPKEGPSILRIQQVVRGDSAAYFCASSQSGGAQNTEAFFGQGTRLTVV.

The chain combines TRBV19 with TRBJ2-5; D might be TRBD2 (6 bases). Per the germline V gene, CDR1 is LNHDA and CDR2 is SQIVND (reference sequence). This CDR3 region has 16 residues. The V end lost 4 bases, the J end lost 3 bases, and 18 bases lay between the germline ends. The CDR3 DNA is TGTGCCAGTAGTACGCCCCCGGCGGGAAGTGAAGAGACCCAGTACTTC. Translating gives CASSTPPAGSEETQYF.

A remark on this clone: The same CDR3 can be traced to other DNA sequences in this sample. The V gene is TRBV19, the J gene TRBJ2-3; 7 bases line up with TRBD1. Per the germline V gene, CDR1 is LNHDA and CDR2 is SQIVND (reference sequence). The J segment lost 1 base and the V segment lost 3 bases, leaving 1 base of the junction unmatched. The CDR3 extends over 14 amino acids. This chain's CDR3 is CASSIDRGTDTQYF. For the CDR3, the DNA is TGTGCCAGTAGTATCGACAGGGGCACAGATACGCAGTATTTT.

The CDR3 sequence: CASSLTPLQETQYF. DNA of the CDR3: TGCGCCAGCAGCTTGACTCCCCTACAAGAGACCCAGTACTTC. J is TRBJ2-5 and V is TRBV5-1; no firm D call. The CDR3 consists of 14 residues. The V and J ends lost 1 base and 2 bases respectively, with 9 bases between them. Germline CDR1 and CDR2: SGHRS and YFSETQ.

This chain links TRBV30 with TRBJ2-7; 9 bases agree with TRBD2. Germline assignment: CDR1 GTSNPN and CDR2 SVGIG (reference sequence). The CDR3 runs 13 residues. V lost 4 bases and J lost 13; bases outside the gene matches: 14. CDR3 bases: TGTGCCTGGAATGGGGCGGGAGGGCCTGCGCAATACTTC. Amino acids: CAWNGAGGPAQYF.

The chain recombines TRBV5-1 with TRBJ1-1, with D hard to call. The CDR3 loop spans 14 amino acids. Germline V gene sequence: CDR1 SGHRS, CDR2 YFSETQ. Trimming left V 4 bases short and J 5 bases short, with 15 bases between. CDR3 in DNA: TGCGCCAGCAGCCATCCGACTTCTGGTACTGAAGCTTTCTTT. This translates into CASSHPTSGTEAFF.

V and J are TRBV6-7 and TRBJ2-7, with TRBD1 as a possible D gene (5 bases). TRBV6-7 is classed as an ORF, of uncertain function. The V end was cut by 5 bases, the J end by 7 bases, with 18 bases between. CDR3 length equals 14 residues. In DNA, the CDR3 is TGTGCCAGCAGTAAAACCCCCAGGGTTGTGGAGCAGTACTTC. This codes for CASSKTPRVVEQYF.

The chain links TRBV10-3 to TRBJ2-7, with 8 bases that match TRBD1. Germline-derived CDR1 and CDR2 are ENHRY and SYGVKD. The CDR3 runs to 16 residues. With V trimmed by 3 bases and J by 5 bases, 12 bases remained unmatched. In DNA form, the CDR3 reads TGTGCCATCAGTGACCATTCCAGGGGGCGTCCCCACGAGCAGTACTTC. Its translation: CAISDHSRGRPHEQYF.

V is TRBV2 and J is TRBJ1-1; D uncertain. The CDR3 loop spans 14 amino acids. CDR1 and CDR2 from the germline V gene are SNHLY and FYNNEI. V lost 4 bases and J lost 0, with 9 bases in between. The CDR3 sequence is CASSVQDMNTEAFF. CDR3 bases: TGTGCCAGCAGTGTGCAAGACATGAACACTGAAGCTTTCTTT.

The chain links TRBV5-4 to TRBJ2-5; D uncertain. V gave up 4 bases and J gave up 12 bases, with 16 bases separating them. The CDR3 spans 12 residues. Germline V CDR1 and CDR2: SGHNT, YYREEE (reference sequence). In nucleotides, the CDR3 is TGTGCCAGCAGCCTCGATGACACAGCGAAGTACTTC. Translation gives CASSLDDTAKYF.

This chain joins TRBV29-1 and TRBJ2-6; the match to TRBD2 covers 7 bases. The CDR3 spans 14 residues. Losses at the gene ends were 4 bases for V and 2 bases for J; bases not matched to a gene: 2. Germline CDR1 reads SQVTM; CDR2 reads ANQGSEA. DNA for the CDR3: TGCAGCGTTGTCGCGGGGGCTGGGGCCAACGTCCTGACTTTC. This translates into CSVVAGAGANVLTF.

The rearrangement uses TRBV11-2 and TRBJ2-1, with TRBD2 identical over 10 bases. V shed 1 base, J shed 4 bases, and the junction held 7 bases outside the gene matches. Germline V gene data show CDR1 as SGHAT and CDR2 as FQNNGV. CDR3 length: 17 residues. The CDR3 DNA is TGTGCCAGCAGCTTAGTATCCAGCGGGAGGGTTTACAATGAGCAGTTCTTC. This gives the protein CASSLVSSGRVYNEQFF.

CDR3 coding DNA: TGCGCCAGCAGCGAGTGGACAGGGACCTACGAGCAGTACTTC. Its protein is CASSEWTGTYEQYF. This sequence joins TRBV5-1 and TRBJ2-7; TRBD1 matches at 8 bases. Germline trimming cut 4 bases from V and 2 bases from J; bases unmatched to any gene: 5. Germline values: CDR1 SGHRS, CDR2 YFSETQ. CDR3 length equals 14 residues.

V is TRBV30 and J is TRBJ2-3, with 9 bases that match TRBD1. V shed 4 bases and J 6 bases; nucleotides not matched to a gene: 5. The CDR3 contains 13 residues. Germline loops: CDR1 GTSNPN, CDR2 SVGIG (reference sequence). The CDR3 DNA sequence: TGTGCCTGGACACAGGGGGCGGGGGATACGCAGTATTTT. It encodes CAWTQGAGDTQYF.

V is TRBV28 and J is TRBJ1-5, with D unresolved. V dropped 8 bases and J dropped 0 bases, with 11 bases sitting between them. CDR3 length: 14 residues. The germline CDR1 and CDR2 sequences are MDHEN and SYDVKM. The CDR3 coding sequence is TGTGCCAGCTTAACCCTACTTAGCAATCAGCCCCAGCATTTT. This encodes CASLTLLSNQPQHF. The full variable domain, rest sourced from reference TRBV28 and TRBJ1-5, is DVKVTQSSRYLVKRTGEKVFLECVQDMDHENMFWYRQDPGLGLRLIYFSYDVKMKEKGDIPEGYSVSREKKERFSLILESASTNQTSMYLCASLTLLSNQPQHFGDGTRLSIL.

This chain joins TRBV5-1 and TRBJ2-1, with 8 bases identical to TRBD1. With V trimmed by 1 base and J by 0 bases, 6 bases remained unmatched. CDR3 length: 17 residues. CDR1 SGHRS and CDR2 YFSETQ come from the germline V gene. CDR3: CASSLIRGTGSYNEQFF. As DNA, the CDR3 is TGCGCCAGCAGCTTGATACGCGGGACAGGCTCCTACAATGAGCAGTTCTTC.

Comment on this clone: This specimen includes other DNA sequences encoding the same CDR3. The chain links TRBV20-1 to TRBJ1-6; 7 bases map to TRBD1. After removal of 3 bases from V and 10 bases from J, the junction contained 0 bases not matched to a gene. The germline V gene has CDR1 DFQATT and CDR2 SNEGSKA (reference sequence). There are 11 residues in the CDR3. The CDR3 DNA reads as TGCAGTGCTAGCAGGGGGTCACCCCTCCACTTT. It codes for CSASRGSPLHF.

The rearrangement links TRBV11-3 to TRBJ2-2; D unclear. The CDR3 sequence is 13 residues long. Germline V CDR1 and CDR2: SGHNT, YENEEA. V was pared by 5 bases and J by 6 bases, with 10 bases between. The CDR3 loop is CASSPNIAGELFF. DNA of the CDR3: TGTGCCAGCAGCCCAAATATCGCCGGGGAGCTGTTTTTT.

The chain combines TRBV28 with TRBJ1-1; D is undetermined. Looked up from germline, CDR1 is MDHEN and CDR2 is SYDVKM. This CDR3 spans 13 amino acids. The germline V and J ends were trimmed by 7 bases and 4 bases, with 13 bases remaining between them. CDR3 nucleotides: TGTGCCAGCACTCCGAACCATGGCACTGAAGCTTTCTTT. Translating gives CASTPNHGTEAFF. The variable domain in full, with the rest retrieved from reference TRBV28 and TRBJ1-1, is DVKVTQSSRYLVKRTGEKVFLECVQDMDHENMFWYRQDPGLGLRLIYFSYDVKMKEKGDIPEGYSVSREKKERFSLILESASTNQTSMYLCASTPNHGTEAFFGQGTRLTVV.

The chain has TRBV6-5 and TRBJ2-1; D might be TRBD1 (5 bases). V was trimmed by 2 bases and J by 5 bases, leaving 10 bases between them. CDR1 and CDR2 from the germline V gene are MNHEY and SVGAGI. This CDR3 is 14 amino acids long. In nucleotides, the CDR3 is TGTGCCAGCAGTTACCTAAGGGGAAACAATGAGCAGTTCTTC. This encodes CASSYLRGNNEQFF.

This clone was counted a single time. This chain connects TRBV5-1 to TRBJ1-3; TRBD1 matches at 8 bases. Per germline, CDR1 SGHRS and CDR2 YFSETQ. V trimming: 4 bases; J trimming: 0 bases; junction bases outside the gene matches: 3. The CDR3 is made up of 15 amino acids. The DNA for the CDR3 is TGCGCCAGCAGCCGACAGGGGTTCTCTGGAAACACCATATATTTT. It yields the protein CASSRQGFSGNTIYF.

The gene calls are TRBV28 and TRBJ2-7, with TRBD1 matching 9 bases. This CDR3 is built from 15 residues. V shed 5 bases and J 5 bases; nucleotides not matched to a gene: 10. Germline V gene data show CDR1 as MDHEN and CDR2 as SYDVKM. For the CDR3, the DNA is TGTGCCAGCAGTCTCCCGGGACAGGGTCCCCACGAGCAGTACTTC. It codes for CASSLPGQGPHEQYF.

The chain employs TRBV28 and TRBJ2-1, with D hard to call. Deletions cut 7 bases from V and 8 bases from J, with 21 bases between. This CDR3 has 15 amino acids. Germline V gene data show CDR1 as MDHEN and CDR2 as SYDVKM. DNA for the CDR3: TGTGCCAGCACCAAGGTCTGGGATGCTGGGGATGAGCAGTTCTTC. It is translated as CASTKVWDAGDEQFF.

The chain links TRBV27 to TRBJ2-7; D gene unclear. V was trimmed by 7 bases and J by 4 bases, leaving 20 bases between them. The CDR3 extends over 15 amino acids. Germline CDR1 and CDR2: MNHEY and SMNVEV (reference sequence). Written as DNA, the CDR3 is TGTGCCAGCAATAAGTACACCCGTCCCCCTTACGAGCAGTACTTC. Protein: CASNKYTRPPYEQYF.

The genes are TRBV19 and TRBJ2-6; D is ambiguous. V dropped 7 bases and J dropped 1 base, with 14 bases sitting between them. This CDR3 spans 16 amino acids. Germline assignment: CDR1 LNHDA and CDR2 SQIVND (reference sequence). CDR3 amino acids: CASIPTQTSGANVLTF. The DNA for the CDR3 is TGTGCCAGTATCCCGACTCAAACGTCTGGGGCCAACGTCCTGACTTTC.